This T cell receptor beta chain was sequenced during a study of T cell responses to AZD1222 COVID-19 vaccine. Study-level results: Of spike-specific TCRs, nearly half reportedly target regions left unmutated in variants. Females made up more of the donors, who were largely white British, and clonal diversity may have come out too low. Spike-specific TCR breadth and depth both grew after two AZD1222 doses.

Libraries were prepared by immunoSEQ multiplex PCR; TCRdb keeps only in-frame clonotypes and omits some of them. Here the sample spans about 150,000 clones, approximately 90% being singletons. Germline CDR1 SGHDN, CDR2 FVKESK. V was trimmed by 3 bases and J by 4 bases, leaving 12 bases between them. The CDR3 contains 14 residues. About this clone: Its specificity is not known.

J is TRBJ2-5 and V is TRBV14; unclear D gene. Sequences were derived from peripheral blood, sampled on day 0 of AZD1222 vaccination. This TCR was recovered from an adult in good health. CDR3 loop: CASSQGLRGETQYF. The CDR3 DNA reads TGTGCCAGCAGCCAGGGGTTACGTGGAGAGACCCAGTACTTC.